A selection of T cell receptor beta chains follows, all from one sample in a study of HIV-infected children after antiretroviral therapy interruption. One entry per CDR3 protein results from TCRdb running MiXCR on the 3' RACE reads. The repertoire includes approximately 96,000 distinct CDR3 sequences, approximately 6.9% of them detected once, and about 1.1% sits in the top ten. This specimen was CD45RA+ CD4+ T cells from PBMCs, pooled from several time points, taken from a donor given antiretroviral therapy, either interrupted or continuous. The receptors derive from a pool of human donors with HIV. Both conserved end residues are part of each CDR3. The order of the fields is clone size, D gene, J gene, V gene, CDR3 DNA, CDR3 protein. The D gene is left open where the match is weak. Clone size is stated in some rows and not others, as once, few, many or a class when expanded.

-	TRBD1	TRBJ2-4	TRBV6-5	TGTGCCAGCCGGGACAGGGGGAACATTCAGTACTTC	CASRDRGNIQYF
many	TRBD2	TRBJ2-7	TRBV10-3	TGTGCCACCCGGACTAGCGGGGGTTTAGGAGGCGAGCAGTACTTC	CATRTSGGLGGEQYF
many	TRBD1	TRBJ1-1	TRBV29-1	TGCAGCGTCCCGAGGGGGCATGAAGCTTTCTTT	CSVPRGHEAFF
many	-	TRBJ1-2	TRBV27	TGTGCCAGCAGTTCCGGGACACAATATGGCTACACCTTC	CASSSGTQYGYTF
many	TRBD1	TRBJ2-3	TRBV27	TGTGCCAGCAGCCTGGGACAGGGGGCAGATACGCAGTATTTT	CASSLGQGADTQYF
-	-	TRBJ1-1	TRBV5-1	TGCGCCAGCAGCCCCTCAGTTCATTCGAACACTGAAGCTTTCTTT	CASSPSVHSNTEAFF
-	-	TRBJ1-1	TRBV4-2	TGTGCCAGCAGCCAAGCAAAGGGTCAAGGCACTGAAGCTTTCTTT	CASSQAKGQGTEAFF
many	-	TRBJ2-5	TRBV19	TGTGCCAGTAGTATAACGGGAACTAAAGAGACCCAGTACTTC	CASSITGTKETQYF
many	TRBD1	TRBJ1-6	TRBV24-1	TGTGCCACCAGTGACCTGGGACAGGCGAGCTCCTATAATTCACCCCTCCACTTT	CATSDLGQASSYNSPLHF
many	TRBD1	TRBJ1-1	TRBV29-1	TGCAGCGTTGCCGACAGGGGGACTGAAGCTTTCTTT	CSVADRGTEAFF
-	-	TRBJ2-2	TRBV12-3/TRBV12-4	TGTGCCAGCAGGCCCCGTAGGAGGGAGCTGTTTTTT	CASRPRRRELFF
few	-	TRBJ2-4	TRBV4-1	TGCGCCTCCGTTGGGGGGGCCAAAAACATTCAGTACTTC	CASVGGAKNIQYF
many	-	TRBJ2-3	TRBV6-5	TGTGCCAGCAGTGCCACCTCTAGCACAGATACGCAGTATTTT	CASSATSSTDTQYF
many	-	TRBJ2-6	TRBV14	TGTGCCAGCAGCCCATTAGCCGGGGCTGGGGCCAACGTCCTGACTTTC	CASSPLAGAGANVLTF
few	-	TRBJ2-2	TRBV11-2	TGTGCCAGCAGCCCTTTCGGTGCGGGTGGGTCGAACACCGGGGAGCTGTTTTTT	CASSPFGAGGSNTGELFF
many	TRBD1	TRBJ2-3	TRBV20-1	TGCAGTGCTATACCTTGGGGACAGGGGAGGGCAGATACGCAGTATTTT	CSAIPWGQGRADTQYF
medium-sized	-	TRBJ2-1	TRBV5-1	TGCGCCAGCAGCTTATACGAGCGGGTGGATGAGCAGTTCTTC	CASSLYERVDEQFF
many	-	TRBJ1-6	TRBV9	TGTGCCAGCAGCGTTTCTATGGATTCACCCCTCCACTTT	CASSVSMDSPLHF
-	TRBD2	TRBJ2-2	TRBV6-1	TGTGCCAGCAGAAAACTAGCGGGGGCGAACACCGGGGAGCTGTTTTTT	CASRKLAGANTGELFF
many	TRBD1	TRBJ1-3	TRBV25-1	TGTGCCACCTCCAACGCAGGGGGCCCTGGAAGAAACACCATATATTTT	CATSNAGGPGRNTIYF
many	TRBD2	TRBJ2-3	TRBV3-1	TGTGCCAGCAGCCCGGGACTAGCTGATACGCAGTATTTT	CASSPGLADTQYF
few	-	TRBJ1-2	TRBV7-9	TGTGCCAGCAGCTTAGCGCTGCCCCCCCAGGCTGGGGGCTACACCTTC	CASSLALPPQAGGYTF
many	-	TRBJ2-1	TRBV19	TGTGCCAGTAGGCAACTTGACAGGATCAATGAGCAGTTCTTC	CASRQLDRINEQFF
many	TRBD2	TRBJ2-1	TRBV7-9	TGTGCCAGCAGCTCACTAGCGGGGGAGTACAATGAGCAGTTCTTC	CASSSLAGEYNEQFF
many	-	TRBJ2-1	TRBV21-1	TGTGCCAGCAGCAAAAGGGAGGGACTAGCGGGGGTTGATGAGCAGTTCTTC	CASSKREGLAGVDEQFF
-	-	TRBJ1-4	TRBV29-1	TGCAGCGTATCGGCTAATGAAAAACTGTTTTTT	CSVSANEKLFF
-	TRBD1	TRBJ2-3	TRBV9	TGTGCCAGCAGTAATCCCGGGACAGCTGGCACAGATACGCAGTATTTT	CASSNPGTAGTDTQYF
many	-	TRBJ2-2	TRBV5-6	TGTGCCAGCAGAACGTCCGGGACGAACACCGGGGAGCTGTTTTTT	CASRTSGTNTGELFF
many	-	TRBJ2-3	TRBV19	TGTGCCAGTAGTATCATTGGGGACGCAAGCACAGATACGCAGTATTTT	CASSIIGDASTDTQYF
many	-	TRBJ2-2	TRBV6-1	TGTGCCACCACCGTTCGGGGGCTAGGGGAGCTGTTTTTT	CATTVRGLGELFF
many	TRBD1	TRBJ1-2	TRBV20-1	TGCAGTGCTAGAGAAGGGACAGCCGGATATGGCTACACCTTC	CSAREGTAGYGYTF
many	TRBD1	TRBJ2-7	TRBV15	TGTGCCACGGGCCGGGACAGACTGTACGAGCAGTACTTC	CATGRDRLYEQYF
-	-	TRBJ1-1	TRBV5-1	TGCGCCAGCAGCTTGGCCATTGACAGAGAAGCTTTCTTT	CASSLAIDREAFF
many	-	TRBJ2-1	TRBV7-2	TGTGCCAGCAGCTTAGGGGGCTCCTACAATGAGCAGTTCTTC	CASSLGGSYNEQFF
many	TRBD2	TRBJ2-3	TRBV20-1	TGCAGTGCTAGAGGTAGCGGGGCTTCCACAGATACGCAGTATTTT	CSARGSGASTDTQYF
many	-	TRBJ1-4	TRBV14	TGTGCCAGCAGCGAGGCCCCCGTGTATCGACGGGAAAAACTGTTTTTT	CASSEAPVYRREKLFF